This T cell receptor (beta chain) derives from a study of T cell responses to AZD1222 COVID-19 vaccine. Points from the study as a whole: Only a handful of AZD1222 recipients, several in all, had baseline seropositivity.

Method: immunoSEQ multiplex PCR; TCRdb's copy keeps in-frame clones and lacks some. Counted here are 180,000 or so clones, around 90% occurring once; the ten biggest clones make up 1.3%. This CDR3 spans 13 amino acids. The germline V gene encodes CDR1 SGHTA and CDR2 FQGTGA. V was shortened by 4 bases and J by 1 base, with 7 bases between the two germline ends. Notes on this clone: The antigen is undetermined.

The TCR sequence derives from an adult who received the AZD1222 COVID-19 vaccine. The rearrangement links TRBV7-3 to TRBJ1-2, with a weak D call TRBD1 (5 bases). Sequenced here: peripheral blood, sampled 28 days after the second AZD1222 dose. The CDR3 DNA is TGTGCCAGCAGCTCCGGGGGTAACTATGGCTACACCTTC. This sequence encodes CASSSGGNYGYTF.